This T cell receptor (beta chain) was profiled in a study of T cell responses to AZD1222 COVID-19 vaccine. Broader study findings: No repertoire was sampled before or during the peak T cell response, only after it. Elevations in Spike-specific TCR breadth and depth followed administration of two AZD1222 doses.

The protocol was immunoSEQ multiplex PCR, while the TCRdb copy is restricted to in-frame clones and leaves out a portion. The data contain 100,000 to 110,000 clones, over 75% of them singletons. V lost 0 bases, J lost 4 bases, and 0 bases stayed unmatched. This CDR3 contains 14 residues. Germline assignment: CDR1 ENHRY and CDR2 SYGVKD. As concerns this clone: As yet, its antigen is unknown.

J is TRBJ2-1 and V is TRBV10-3; TRBD1 aligns across 7 bases. The sequence came from an adult in good health. Sequenced material: peripheral blood, taken on day 0 of MenACWY control vaccination. The DNA for the CDR3 is TGTGCCATCAGTGAGTCGGGACAGTACAATGAGCAGTTCTTC. Its protein product is CAISESGQYNEQFF.